The present T cell receptor beta chain was sequenced within a study of T cell changes during pregnancy in multiple sclerosis. The germline V gene has CDR1 ENHRY and CDR2 SYGVKD. This CDR3 spans 18 amino acids. With 6 bases clipped from V and 1 base from J, the junction kept 12 bases outside the gene matches. Assay used: immunoSEQ multiplex PCR; TCRdb lists only in-frame clones, some missing. The sample shows over 10,000 clones, about 95% of them seen only once. V is TRBV10-3 and J is TRBJ2-6; 7 positions match TRBD1. Source: CD4+ T cells from peripheral blood mononuclear cells, taken before pregnancy. The receptor was derived from a female donor with multiple sclerosis, enrolled in a pregnancy study. As DNA, the CDR3 is TGTGCCATCAGCGGGGACCGCGGACAGGATTCTGGGGCCAACGTCCTGACTTTC. This codes for CAISGDRGQDSGANVLTF.